A single sample gave rise to the 29 T cell receptor beta chains below, sequenced in a study of blood T cell repertoires in COVID-19. The table came from immunoSEQ multiplex PCR; TCRdb's copy has only in-frame clones and leaves some out. The sample has some 220,000 clones; 82% are singletons. The sample was peripheral blood. These receptors were obtained from an older woman with COVID-19, enrolled during active disease.

Written as DNA, the CDR3 is TGTGCCAGCAGCTTTGACAGAAGCTCCTACGAGCAGTACTTC. This encodes CASSFDRSSYEQYF. The chain recombines TRBV5-4 with TRBJ2-7; possibly TRBD1 for D (5 bases). The CDR3 is 14 amino acids. Germline V gene data show CDR1 as SGHNT and CDR2 as YYREEE (reference sequence). V dropped 2 bases and J dropped 0 bases, with 9 bases sitting between them.

This rearrangement joins TRBV30 to TRBJ1-1, with 7 bases that match TRBD1. Germline V gene lookup returns CDR1 GTSNPN and CDR2 SVGIG (reference sequence). The CDR3 sequence is 12 residues long. The J segment lost 8 bases and the V segment lost 3 bases, leaving 6 bases of the junction unmatched. The DNA of the CDR3 is TGTGCCTGGAGCCCAGGGGGTCCAGAAGCTTTCTTT. Protein product: CAWSPGGPEAFF.

CDR3 in DNA: TGTGCCAGCAGCATAAATCCCAGGGTGAGCAATCAGCCCCAGCATTTT. This gives the protein CASSINPRVSNQPQHF. V usage is TRBV21-1 and J usage is TRBJ1-5; the table's D gene call, TRBD1, was not cross checked with the DNA. TRBV21-1 is assigned pseudogene status. This CDR3 spans 16 amino acids.

The genes are TRBV28 and TRBJ2-5, with a weak D call TRBD2 (6 bases). The V and J ends lost 4 bases and 0 bases respectively, with 12 bases between them. The germline V gene encodes CDR1 MDHEN and CDR2 SYDVKM. This CDR3 has 15 amino acids. CDR3 amino acids: CASSSPRGNQETQYF. CDR3 coding DNA: TGTGCCAGCAGTTCCCCTCGGGGGAACCAAGAGACCCAGTACTTC. Based on the CDR3 plus reference TRBV28 and TRBJ2-5, the full variable domain is DVKVTQSSRYLVKRTGEKVFLECVQDMDHENMFWYRQDPGLGLRLIYFSYDVKMKEKGDIPEGYSVSREKKERFSLILESASTNQTSMYLCASSSPRGNQETQYFGPGTRLLVL.

The rearrangement uses TRBV6-5 and TRBJ1-5; D is possibly TRBD1 (5 bases). Germline V CDR1 and CDR2: MNHEY, SVGAGI. The length of the CDR3 is 14 residues. V was trimmed by 6 bases and J by 4 bases, leaving 13 bases between them. CDR3 nucleotides: TGTGCCAGCAGGTGGCCAGGGCGAAATCAGCCCCAGCATTTT. This gives the protein CASRWPGRNQPQHF.

This chain links TRBV28 with TRBJ1-2; TRBD1 matches 9 bases. Looked up from germline, CDR1 is MDHEN and CDR2 is SYDVKM. Trimming cost V 7 bases and J 4 bases; bases outside gene matches: 10. The CDR3 covers 15 residues. CDR3 loop: CASNIPGQGTYGYTF. The CDR3 DNA sequence: TGTGCCAGCAATATACCGGGACAGGGAACCTATGGCTACACCTTC.

About this clone itself: The identical CDR3 is also encoded by other nucleotide sequences in the sample. The chain couples TRBV6-5 to TRBJ1-3, with TRBD1 matching over 9 bases. The length of the CDR3 is 16 residues. The germline V gene encodes CDR1 MNHEY and CDR2 SVGAGI. V shed 2 bases and J 4 bases; nucleotides not matched to a gene: 6. CDR3: CASSYGTGISGNTIYF. CDR3 nucleotide sequence: TGTGCCAGCAGTTACGGGACAGGGATCAGCGGAAACACCATATATTTT.

The rearrangement links TRBV5-1 to TRBJ2-7; 7 bases match TRBD1. Germline V gene lookup returns CDR1 SGHRS and CDR2 YFSETQ. J was trimmed by 2 bases and V by 4 bases; bases with no gene match: 12. The CDR3 loop spans 16 amino acids. This CDR3 reads CASSPTGTASTYEQYF. The CDR3 DNA is TGCGCCAGCAGCCCGACCGGGACAGCAAGCACCTACGAGCAGTACTTC.

This clone was seen only once. The V and J genes are TRBV28 and TRBJ1-3; possible D gene TRBD1, 5 bases. Trimming left V 6 bases short and J 0 bases short, with 21 bases between. The germline V gene has CDR1 MDHEN and CDR2 SYDVKM. CDR3 length: 18 residues. The CDR3: CASSLTRGSVFSGNTIYF. CDR3 in DNA: TGTGCCAGCAGCTTGACAAGGGGATCCGTATTCTCTGGAAACACCATATATTTT.

CDR3 region: CASSLGPKNIQYF. The CDR3 region has the DNA TGTGCCAGCAGTTTAGGGCCTAAAAACATTCAGTACTTC. The chain is built from TRBV12-3 or TRBV12-4 and TRBJ2-4; no firm D call. V gave up 1 base and J gave up 4 bases, with 5 bases separating them. The CDR3 has 13 amino acids.

The chain couples TRBV19 to TRBJ1-1; TRBD1 matches at 9 bases. The CDR3 is 14 residues long. The germline V gene has CDR1 LNHDA and CDR2 SQIVND (reference sequence). V lost 6 bases and J lost 4; bases outside the gene matches: 6. CDR3 nucleotides: TGTGCCAGTAGAAGACAGGGGGATCTCACTGAAGCTTTCTTT. Translation: CASRRQGDLTEAFF.

V usage is TRBV6-6 and J usage is TRBJ2-7, with 10 bases that match TRBD2. Germline CDR1 is MNHNY and CDR2 is SVGAGI (reference sequence). CDR3 length: 15 amino acids. V gave up 7 bases and J gave up 2 bases; unmatched junction bases: 8. CDR3 loop: CASILGTSDTYEQYF. CDR3 nucleotides: TGTGCCAGCATCCTTGGGACTAGCGACACCTACGAGCAGTACTTC.

J is TRBJ1-2 and V is TRBV9; D not certain. V lost 4 bases and J 0 bases, leaving 13 bases between the germline ends. CDR3 length: 15 amino acids. Germline assignment: CDR1 SGDLS and CDR2 YYNGEE. As DNA, the CDR3 is TGTGCCAGCAGCCCTTCAGGCGACCCTAACTATGGCTACACCTTC. Translation: CASSPSGDPNYGYTF.

The chain couples TRBV6-5 to TRBJ1-1; D is perhaps TRBD1 (6 bases). Germline V gives CDR1 MNHEY, CDR2 SVGAGI. Trimming left V 4 bases short and J 0 bases short, with 12 bases between. The CDR3 is 15 amino acids. The CDR3 region is CASSSRGQLNTEAFF. CDR3 DNA: TGTGCCAGCAGTTCCCGCGGACAGTTGAACACTGAAGCTTTCTTT.

The J gene is TRBJ1-6, the V gene TRBV28; possible D gene TRBD1, 5 bases. CDR1 and CDR2 from the germline V gene are MDHEN and SYDVKM. Trimming left V 7 bases short and J 6 bases short, with 22 bases between. This CDR3 is built from 17 residues. The CDR3 region has the DNA TGTGCCAGCACCGCAAGCCCCGGGGGTTTAGCTAATTCACCCCTCCACTTT. Its translation is CASTASPGGLANSPLHF.

This chain uses TRBV9 with TRBJ1-5; D is perhaps TRBD1 (5 bases). Germline V gene sequence: CDR1 SGDLS, CDR2 YYNGEE. This CDR3 comprises 15 residues. V lost 0 bases to trimming and J lost 9 bases, with 16 bases between them. CDR3: CASSVGDGGTWPQHF. DNA for the CDR3: TGTGCCAGCAGCGTAGGGGACGGGGGGACTTGGCCCCAGCATTTT.

The chain carries TRBV9 and TRBJ2-2; a possible D gene is TRBD2 (6 bases). Germline V CDR1 and CDR2: SGDLS, YYNGEE. Trimming took off 3 bases at V and 3 bases at J, with 15 bases between the two ends. The CDR3 runs to 16 residues. CDR3 sequence (DNA): TGTGCCAGCAGCGGCGCCTCGGGAGCGTACACCGGGGAGCTGTTTTTT. Translating it yields CASSGASGAYTGELFF.

This clone showed up just once. This sequence joins TRBV3-1 (or the pseudogene TRBV3-2) and TRBJ2-3; D perhaps matches TRBD1 (6 bases). Trimming shortened V by 3 bases and J by 3 bases, and 7 bases separated the two germline ends. The CDR3 runs 13 residues. From germline, CDR1 is LGHDT and CDR2 YNNKEL (reference sequence). The CDR3: CASSQGATDTQYF. The DNA for the CDR3 is TGTGCCAGCAGCCAGGGGGCGACAGATACGCAGTATTTT.

This clone was counted between two and nine times. The chain couples TRBV7-9 to TRBJ1-2, with 9 bases identical to TRBD1. The CDR3 covers 14 residues. V shed 4 bases and J 7 bases; nucleotides not matched to a gene: 7. Germline assignment: CDR1 SEHNR and CDR2 FQNEAQ (reference sequence). The CDR3 DNA is TGTGCCAGCAGCTCAACGGGACAGGGAATTGGCTACACCTTC. Residues: CASSSTGQGIGYTF.

This rearrangement joins TRBV30 to TRBJ1-3; D uncertain. The length of the CDR3 is 13 residues. Germline V gene sequence: CDR1 GTSNPN, CDR2 SVGIG (reference sequence). V lost 7 bases to trimming and J lost 3 bases, with 13 bases between them. In DNA, the CDR3 is TGTGCCTCATCGGAGGGCAGTGGAAACACCATATATTTT. Encoded protein: CASSEGSGNTIYF.

This sequence joins TRBV4-2 and TRBJ1-6; tentatively, D is TRBD1 (6 bases). Germline V gene lookup returns CDR1 LGHNA and CDR2 YNFKEQ. The V gene lost 0 bases and the J gene lost 8 bases, with 11 bases spanning the gap. The CDR3 is 15 amino acids. CDR3 sequence reads: CASSQDGRGDSPLHF. Written as DNA, the CDR3 is TGTGCCAGCAGCCAAGATGGCAGGGGTGATTCACCCCTCCACTTT.

The CDR3 is CAISGPGQGISEAFF. The DNA for the CDR3 is TGTGCCATCAGTGGACCGGGACAGGGGATCTCTGAAGCTTTCTTT. J is TRBJ1-1 and V is TRBV10-3; 10 nucleotides match TRBD1. The CDR3 is 15 residues long. V was clipped by 4 bases and J by 6 bases; unmatched bases: 8. The V gene's germline CDR1 is ENHRY and CDR2 SYGVKD.

This chain joins TRBV5-1 and TRBJ2-5; D is perhaps TRBD2 (6 bases). V lost 4 bases and J 1 base, leaving 8 bases between the germline ends. The CDR3 is made up of 13 amino acids. Per germline, CDR1 SGHRS and CDR2 YFSETQ. Written as DNA, the CDR3 is TGCGCCAGCAGCATTAGCGGCCAAGAGACCCAGTACTTC. The encoded protein is CASSISGQETQYF.

The V and J genes are TRBV5-1 and TRBJ1-2, with TRBD1 identical over 11 bases. Germline V gene data show CDR1 as SGHRS and CDR2 as YFSETQ. The CDR3 length is 15 residues. V shed 2 bases, J shed 7 bases, and the junction held 7 bases outside the gene matches. CDR3 sequence reads: CASSLADGTGGGYTF. The CDR3 DNA reads TGCGCCAGCAGCTTAGCCGACGGGACAGGGGGTGGCTACACCTTC.

This sequence joins TRBV20-1 and TRBJ2-3; D gene unclear. Germline CDR1 DFQATT, CDR2 SNEGSKA (reference sequence). Trimming left V 3 bases short and J 1 base short, with 20 bases between. The CDR3 contains 17 residues. The CDR3 region has the DNA TGCAGTGCTAGTACGAGCAGTTCCACCCGGGGCACAGATACGCAGTATTTT. It encodes CSASTSSSTRGTDTQYF.

The chain has TRBV4-3 and TRBJ2-1; D unclear. Trimming shortened V by 2 bases and J by 0 bases, and 14 bases separated the two germline ends. This CDR3 is 17 amino acids long. Looked up from germline, CDR1 is LGHNA and CDR2 is YSLEER. The CDR3 loop is CASSQRKAASSYNEQFF. The CDR3 DNA reads as TGCGCCAGCAGCCAACGAAAGGCGGCAAGCTCCTACAATGAGCAGTTCTTC.

The V call is TRBV7-3, the J call TRBJ2-3; TRBD2 matches at 12 bases. V was pared by 4 bases and J by 4 bases, with 3 bases of the junction left unmatched. The CDR3 has 15 amino acids. CDR1 and CDR2 (germline): SGHTA, FQGTGA. DNA of the CDR3: TGTGCCAGCAGCTCTAGCGGGAGGGTCGCAGATACGCAGTATTTT. Translated: CASSSSGRVADTQYF. The entire variable domain, with the rest obtained from reference TRBV7-3 and TRBJ2-3, is as follows: GAGVSQTPSNKVTEKGKYVELRCDPISGHTALYWYRQSLGQGPEFLIYFQGTGAADDSGLPNDRFFAVRPEGSVSTLKIQRTERGDSAVYLCASSSSGRVADTQYFGPGTRLTVL.

The chain employs TRBV5-1 and TRBJ1-1, with D possibly matching TRBD1 (5 bases). The CDR3 length is 13 residues. With 6 bases removed from V and 1 base from J, the gap between germline ends came to 10 bases. Germline V gene lookup returns CDR1 SGHRS and CDR2 YFSETQ. The CDR3 reads CASKEQENTEAFF. The CDR3 region has the DNA TGCGCCAGCAAGGAACAGGAGAACACTGAAGCTTTCTTT. Complete variable domain (other parts from reference TRBV5-1 and TRBJ1-1): KAGVTQTPRYLIKTRGQQVTLSCSPISGHRSVSWYQQTPGQGLQFLFEYFSETQRNKGNFPGRFSGRQFSNSRSEMNVSTLELGDSALYLCASKEQENTEAFFGQGTRLTVV.

The V call is TRBV30, the J call TRBJ1-2; weak D call: TRBD1 (5 bases). V was clipped by 2 bases and J by 2 bases, with 12 bases between them. The CDR3 totals 14 residues. CDR1 GTSNPN and CDR2 SVGIG come from the germline V gene (reference sequence). The CDR3 loop is CAWSPPGGNYGYTF. CDR3 in DNA: TGTGCCTGGAGTCCCCCGGGGGGAAACTATGGCTACACCTTC.